The sequence of this TCR beta chain was determined in a study of T-cell memory formation after mild COVID-19. Regarding the study as a whole: CD4+ contracting clones were mainly CM and EM; CD8+ ones, EMRA.

The length of the CDR3 is 13 residues. Between the trimmed V and J ends, which lost 3 bases and 10 bases, there was a span of 10 bases. Each CDR3 protein gets one entry after TCRdb re-called the 5' RACE reads with MiXCR. The sample has 200,000 to 300,000 distinct CDR3 sequences; around 17% are singletons. In its sample, this clonotype was seen many times. Its target is unknown. The sequence derives from a man younger than 30 who had mild COVID-19 (a few samples of this study predate the infection). Cell type and time point are not known. Source material: PBMCs or a T cell subset sorted from them (not recorded which). V usage is TRBV12-3 or TRBV12-4 and J usage is TRBJ1-6, with a weak D call TRBD1 (5 bases). The CDR3 spells CASSFDRGSPLHF. The CDR3 coding sequence is TGTGCCAGCAGTTTCGATCGGGGGTCACCCCTCCACTTT.